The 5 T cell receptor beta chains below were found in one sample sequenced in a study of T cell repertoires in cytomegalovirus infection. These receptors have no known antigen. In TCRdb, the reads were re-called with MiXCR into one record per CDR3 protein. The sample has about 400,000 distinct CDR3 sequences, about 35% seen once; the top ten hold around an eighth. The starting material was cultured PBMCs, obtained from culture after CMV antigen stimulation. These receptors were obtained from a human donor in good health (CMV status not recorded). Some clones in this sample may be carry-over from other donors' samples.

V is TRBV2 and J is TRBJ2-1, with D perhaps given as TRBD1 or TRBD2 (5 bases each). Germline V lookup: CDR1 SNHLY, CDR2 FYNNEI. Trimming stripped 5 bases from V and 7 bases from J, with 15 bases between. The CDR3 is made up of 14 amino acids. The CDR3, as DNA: TGTGCCAGCAGTAGGGGCACCCGGGGTAATGAGCAGTTCTTC. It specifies CASSRGTRGNEQFF. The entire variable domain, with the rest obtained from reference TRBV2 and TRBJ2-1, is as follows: EPEVTQTPSHQVTQMGQEVILRCVPISNHLYFYWYRQILGQKVEFLVSFYNNEISEKSEIFDDQFSVERPDGSNFTLKIRSTKLEDSAMYFCASSRGTRGNEQFFGPGTRLTVL.

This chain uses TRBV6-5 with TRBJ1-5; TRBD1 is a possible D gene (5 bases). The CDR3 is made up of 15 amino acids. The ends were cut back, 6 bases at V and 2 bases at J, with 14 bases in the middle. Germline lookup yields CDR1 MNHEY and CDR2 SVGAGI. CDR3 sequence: CASRRTRAGNQPQHF. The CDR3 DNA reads TGTGCCAGCAGAAGGACACGGGCCGGCAATCAGCCCCAGCATTTT.

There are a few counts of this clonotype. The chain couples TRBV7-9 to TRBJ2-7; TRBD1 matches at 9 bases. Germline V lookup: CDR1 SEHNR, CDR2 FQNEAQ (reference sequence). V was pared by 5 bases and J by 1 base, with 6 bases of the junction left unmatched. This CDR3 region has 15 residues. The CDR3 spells CASSQGGTGSYEQYF. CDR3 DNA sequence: TGTGCCAGCAGCCAGGGCGGGACAGGGTCCTACGAGCAGTACTTC.

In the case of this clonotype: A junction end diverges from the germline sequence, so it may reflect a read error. CDR3 region: CASSTQVGRRNEYKEQFF. The DNA for the CDR3 is TGTGCCAGCAGCACACAAGTAGGCAGGCGGAACGAGTACAAGGAGCAGTTCTTC. The rearrangement joins TRBV7-6 to TRBJ2-1; D is undetermined. The germline V gene encodes CDR1 SGHVS and CDR2 FNYEAQ. CDR3 size: 18 residues.

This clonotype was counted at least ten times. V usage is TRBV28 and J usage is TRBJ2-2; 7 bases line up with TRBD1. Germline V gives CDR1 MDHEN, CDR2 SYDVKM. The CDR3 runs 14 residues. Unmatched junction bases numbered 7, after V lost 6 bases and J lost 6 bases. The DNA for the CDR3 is TGTGCCAGCAGGAGGGACAGCGAGGCCGGGGAGCTGTTTTTT. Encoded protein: CASRRDSEAGELFF.